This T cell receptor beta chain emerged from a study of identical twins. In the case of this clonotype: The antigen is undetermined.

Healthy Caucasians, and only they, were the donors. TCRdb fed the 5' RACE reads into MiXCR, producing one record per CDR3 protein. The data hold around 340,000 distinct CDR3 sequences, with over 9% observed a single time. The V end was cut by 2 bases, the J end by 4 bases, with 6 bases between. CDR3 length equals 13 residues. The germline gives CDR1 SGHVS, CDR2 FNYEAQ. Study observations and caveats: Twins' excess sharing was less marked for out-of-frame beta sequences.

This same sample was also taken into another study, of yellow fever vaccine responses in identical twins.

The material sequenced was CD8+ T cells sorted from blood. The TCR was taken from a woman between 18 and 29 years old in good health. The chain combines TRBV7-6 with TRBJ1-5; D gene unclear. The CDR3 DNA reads TGTGCCAGCAGCTTAAGCTTGAATCAGCCCCAGCATTTT. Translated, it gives CASSLSLNQPQHF.